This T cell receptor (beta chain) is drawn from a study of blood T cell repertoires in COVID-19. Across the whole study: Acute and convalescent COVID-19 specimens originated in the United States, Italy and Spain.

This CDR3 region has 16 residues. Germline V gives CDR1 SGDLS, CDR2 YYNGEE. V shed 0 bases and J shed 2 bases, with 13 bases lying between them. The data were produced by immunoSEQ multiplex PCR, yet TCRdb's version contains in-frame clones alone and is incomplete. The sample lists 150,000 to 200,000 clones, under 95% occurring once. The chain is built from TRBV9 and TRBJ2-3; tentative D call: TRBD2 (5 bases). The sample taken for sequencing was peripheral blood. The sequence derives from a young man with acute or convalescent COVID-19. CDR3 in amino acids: CASSVVPGSTTDTQYF. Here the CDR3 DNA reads TGTGCCAGCAGCGTAGTTCCGGGGTCCACCACAGATACGCAGTATTTT.